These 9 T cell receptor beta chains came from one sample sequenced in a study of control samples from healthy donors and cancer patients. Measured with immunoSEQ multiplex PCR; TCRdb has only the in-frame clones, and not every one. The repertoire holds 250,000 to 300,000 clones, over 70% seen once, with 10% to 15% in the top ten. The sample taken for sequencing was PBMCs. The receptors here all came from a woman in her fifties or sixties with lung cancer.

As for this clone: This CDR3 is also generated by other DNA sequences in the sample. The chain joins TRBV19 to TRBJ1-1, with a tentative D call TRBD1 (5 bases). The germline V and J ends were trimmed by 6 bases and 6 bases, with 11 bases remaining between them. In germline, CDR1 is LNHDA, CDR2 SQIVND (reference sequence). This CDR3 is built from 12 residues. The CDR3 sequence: CASSTGLAEAFF. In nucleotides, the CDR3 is TGTGCCAGTAGCACGGGACTGGCTGAAGCTTTCTTT.

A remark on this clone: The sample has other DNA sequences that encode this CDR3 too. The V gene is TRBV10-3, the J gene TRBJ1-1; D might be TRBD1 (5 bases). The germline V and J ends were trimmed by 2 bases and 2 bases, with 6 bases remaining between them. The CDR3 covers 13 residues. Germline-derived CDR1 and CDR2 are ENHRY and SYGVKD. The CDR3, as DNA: TGTGCCATCAGTGAGCAGGGTAACACTGAAGCTTTCTTT. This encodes CAISEQGNTEAFF.

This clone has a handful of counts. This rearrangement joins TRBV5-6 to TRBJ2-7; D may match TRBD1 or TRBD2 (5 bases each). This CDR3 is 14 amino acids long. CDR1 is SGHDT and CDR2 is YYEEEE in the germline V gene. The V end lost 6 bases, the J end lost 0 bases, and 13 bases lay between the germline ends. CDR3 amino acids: CASTPGASSYEQYF. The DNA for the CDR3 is TGTGCCAGCACTCCCGGGGCGAGCTCCTACGAGCAGTACTTC. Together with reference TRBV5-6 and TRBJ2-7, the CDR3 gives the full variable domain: DAGVTQSPTHLIKTRGQQVTLRCSPKSGHDTVSWYQQALGQGPQFIFQYYEEEERQRGNFPDRFSGHQFPNYSSELNVNALLLGDSALYLCASTPGASSYEQYFGPGTRLTVT.

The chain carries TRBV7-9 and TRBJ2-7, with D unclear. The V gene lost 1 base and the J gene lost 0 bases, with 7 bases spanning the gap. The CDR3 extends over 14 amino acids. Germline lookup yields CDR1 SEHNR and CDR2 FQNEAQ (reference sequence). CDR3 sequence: CASSLDLSSYEQYF. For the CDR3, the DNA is TGTGCCAGCAGCTTAGATCTTAGCTCCTACGAGCAGTACTTC.

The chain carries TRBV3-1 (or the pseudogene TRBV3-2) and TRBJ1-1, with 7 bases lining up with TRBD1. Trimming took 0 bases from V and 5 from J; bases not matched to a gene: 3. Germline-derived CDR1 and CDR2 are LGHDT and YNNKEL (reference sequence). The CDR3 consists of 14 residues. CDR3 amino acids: CASSQETGRTEAFF. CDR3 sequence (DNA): TGTGCCAGCAGCCAAGAGACAGGGAGGACTGAAGCTTTCTTT.

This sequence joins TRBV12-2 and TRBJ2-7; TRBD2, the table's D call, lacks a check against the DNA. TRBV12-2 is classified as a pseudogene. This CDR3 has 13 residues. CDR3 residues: CATPGGEVYEQYF. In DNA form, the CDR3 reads TGTGCAACCCCGGGGGGGGAGGTCTACGAGCAGTACTTC.

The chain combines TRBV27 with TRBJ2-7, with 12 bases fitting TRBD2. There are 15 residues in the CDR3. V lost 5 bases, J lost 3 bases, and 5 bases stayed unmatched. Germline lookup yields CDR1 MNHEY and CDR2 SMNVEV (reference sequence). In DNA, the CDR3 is TGTGCCAGCAGTCCAATGGGACTAGCGGGCTACGAGCAGTACTTC. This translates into CASSPMGLAGYEQYF.

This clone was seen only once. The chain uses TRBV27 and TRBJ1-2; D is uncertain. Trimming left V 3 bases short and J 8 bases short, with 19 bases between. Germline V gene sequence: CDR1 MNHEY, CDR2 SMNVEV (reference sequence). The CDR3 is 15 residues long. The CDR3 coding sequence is TGTGCCAGCAGTTTCCTCGCCGGGTTTCCAATCGGCTACACCTTC. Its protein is CASSFLAGFPIGYTF.

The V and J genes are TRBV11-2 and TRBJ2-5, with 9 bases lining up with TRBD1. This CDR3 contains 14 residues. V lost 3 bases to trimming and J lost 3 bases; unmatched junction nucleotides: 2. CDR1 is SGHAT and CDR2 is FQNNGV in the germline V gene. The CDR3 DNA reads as TGTGCCAGCAGCTTCACAGGGGGCGAAGAGACCCAGTACTTC. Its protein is CASSFTGGEETQYF.